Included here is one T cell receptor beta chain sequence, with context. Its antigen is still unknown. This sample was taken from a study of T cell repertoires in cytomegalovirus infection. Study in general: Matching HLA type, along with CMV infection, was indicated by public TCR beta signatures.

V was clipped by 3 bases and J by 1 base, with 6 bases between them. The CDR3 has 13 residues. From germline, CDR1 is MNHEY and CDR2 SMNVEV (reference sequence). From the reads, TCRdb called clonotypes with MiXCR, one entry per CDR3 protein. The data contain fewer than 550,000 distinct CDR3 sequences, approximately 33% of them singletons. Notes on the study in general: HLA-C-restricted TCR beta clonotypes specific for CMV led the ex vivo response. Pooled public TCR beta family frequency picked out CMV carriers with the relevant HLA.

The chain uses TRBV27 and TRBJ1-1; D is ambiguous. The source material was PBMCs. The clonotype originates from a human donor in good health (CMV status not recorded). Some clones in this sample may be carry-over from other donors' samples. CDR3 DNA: TGTGCCAGCAGTTTCCCGGGGAACACTGAAGCTTTCTTT. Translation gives CASSFPGNTEAFF.